Listed here is a single T cell receptor beta chain. This clone was counted many times. This receptor's antigen is unknown. No much larger clone is present one base from it, and per-base qualities are unavailable. V was cut back by 1 base and J by 8 bases, leaving a gap of 11 bases between them. From its cysteine to its phenylalanine, the CDR3 spans 14 amino acids. The CDR3 DNA has 42 bases and is translated from base 1. Via the germline V gene (reference sequence), CDR1 is SEHNR and CDR2 FQNEAQ. The entire isolated RNA was reverse transcribed using the High Capacity cDNA Reverse Transcription Kit, and thus expressed TCRB transcripts were sequenced. Deep immunoSEQ sequencing was performed on naive, central memory and regulatory T cell samples, with an average of roughly 3.6 million total reads per sample. Sorted cells were lysed in RLT buffer and RNA was extracted with DNase-treated RNeasy Micro or Mini kits, depending on cell number. Each cell subset was processed separately to prevent cross-contamination, with patient and healthy donor samples processed together. The immunoSEQ multiplex PCR was used to amplify TCRB sequences from cDNA, generating 87-bp fragments that spanned the CDR3 region. Amplicons were sequenced on the Illumina HiSeq platform. Per the original workflow: PCR bias was computationally corrected using synthetic template baselines, reads within Hamming distance 2 were collapsed, and singletons that could not be merged were discarded. Reads were aligned against IMGT to assign V, D and J genes, CDR3 length and insertions or deletions at six rearrangement sites. Clonotype counts were normalized to sorted cell number within each subset before computing true diversity and Gini coefficients with the tcR R package. Repertoire sharing was quantified using the overlap coefficient calculated on TCRB nucleotide sequences. Imported from immuneACCESS, the table was reduced by TCRdb to in-frame sequences with V and J called. These copies leave out some clones; in studies compared against another copy, an unresolved V gene accounts for under half, and the cause of the remainder is not known. Clone size and the V and J calls come from that table; the DNA yielded D and trimming. The sample yields about 320,000 clones; 12% to 15% were counted once. Of the sample, about 6.6% is held by the ten largest clones.

This record comes from a study of beta chain features in type 1 diabetes (dated by TCRdb to the late 2010s). Study-wide context: Mean age, gender distribution, total cell number and subset yield did not differ between patients and healthy donors. Whereas all 28 donors provided naive and central memory subsets, regulatory and stem cell-like memory subsets were isolated from just 8 patients and about eight healthy donors. Across all samples, 107,917,701 sorted cells were examined, and cell number per subset correlated strongly with RNA yield. The study compared TCRB repertoires of sorted circulating CD4+ T cell subsets between recently diagnosed type 1 diabetes patients and matched healthy donors.

Summary of the overall study and its limitations: A moderate but significant shortening of TCRB CDR3 length was observed in type 1 diabetes patients in all four CD4+ subsets. Shorter templates might be favored by PCR, yet because patient and control samples were amplified and corrected together, any such skew would affect both groups equally. Because cDNA was sequenced instead of genomic DNA, highly expressing activated cells could be over-represented, though the groups showed no difference in activation or CD3 levels. Naive, central memory and regulatory TCRB repertoires appeared more similar among patients than among healthy donors. Only small numbers of individuals were included in the HLA sub-analyses, which left unresolved whether HLA type had any influence on TCRB rearrangement. Fewer insertions and more nucleotide deletions at VDJ recombination sites were observed in patients with type 1 diabetes, implying thymic rearrangement abnormalities.

Each donor gave one peripheral blood draw, averaging approximately 0.11 L, which was collected into heparinised tubes. A BD FACSAria II was used to sort naive, central memory, regulatory and stem cell-like memory CD4+ T cells with a panel that included CD45RO, CCR7, CD25, CD127, CD95 and CD27. All sorted populations exceeded 95% purity. PBMCs were isolated right away by Lymphoprep density gradient centrifugation and were stained directly, without culture. Samples were stained and sorted in pairs, with one healthy donor and one patient per experiment, so that batch effects were minimized. The receptor's source is a man aged 25-45 years in good health. The rearrangement combines TRBV7-9 with TRBJ1-4; the D gene remains uncertain. Sequenced sample: central memory CD4+ T cells from blood. The nucleotide sequence reads as follows: TGTGCCAGCAGCTTAGAACATGGACGCGAAAAACTGTTTTTT. Its product reads: CASSLEHGREKLFF. With the rest looked up from the reference TRBV7-9 and TRBJ1-4 genes rather than sequenced, the full variable domain is DTGVSQNPRHKITKRGQNVTFRCDPISEHNRLYWYRQTLGQGPEFLTYFQNEAQLEKSRLLSDRFSAERPKGSFSTLEIQRTEQGDSAMYLCASSLEHGREKLFFGSGTQLSVL.